This T cell receptor beta chain was captured by sequencing in a study of siplizumab effects on memory and regulatory T cells (dated by TCRdb to the late 2010s). Study-level background: The study looked at the effect of siplizumab, an anti-CD2 antibody, on alloreactive T-cell subsets in allogeneic mixed lymphocyte reactions made from human PBMCs.

Library creation used the immunoSEQ multiplex PCR assay. Each sample had 9 x 10^4 or so TCR templates assayed by the deep sequencing platform. Genomic DNA extracted from sorted T cells was used for TCRbeta CDR3 sequencing. In the authors' own workflow: The R programming language was used for clonal analysis of TCRbeta CDR3 data. Unstimulated samples were compared with post-reaction CFSE-low samples to define alloreactive CD4+ and CD8+ clones. Regulatory or non-regulatory origin was assigned to alloreactive CD4+ clones by matching of sequences to sorted unstimulated Treg and non-Treg repertoires. This is the immuneACCESS table as TCRdb keeps it, with only in-frame sequences that have V and J called. A part of the clones is gone; compared with another copy, unresolved V genes explain less than half, and the rest is unexplained. V, J and clone size derive from that table, while D and trimming were established from the DNA sequence. Within this sample are under 140,000 clones, with roughly 92% of them counted one time only. Together, the top ten hold 1% to 1.5% of the sample.

CDR1 and CDR2 are drawn from the germline V gene (reference sequence): MNHNY, SVGAGI. A distance of 11 bases separates the germline ends of V and J, which lose 2 bases and 9 bases respectively. Including the terminal cysteine and phenylalanine, the CDR3 comprises 13 residues. Only the CDR3 DNA stays, 39 bases, in frame from base 1. Of note for this clone: The specificity of this receptor is unknown. The input lacks base qualities; no much larger clone sits a single base away.

The paper as a whole reports these results and caveats: Siplizumab significantly reduced the cumulative frequency of alloreactive sequences traceable to unstimulated CD4+ memory T cells. Because sequences below about 10^-5 frequency were poorly captured, only a minor fraction of alloreactive clones could be mapped to unstimulated subsets. Roughly 80-97% of proliferating CD4+ or CD8+ clones could not be assigned a naive or memory phenotype. Among mappable alloreactive CD4+ clones, an average Treg-derived fraction of roughly 69% was observed with siplizumab, compared with around 28% in control reactions. Greater diversity appeared to be present in unstimulated naive T cells than in memory T cells, and a substantial contribution to the alloresponse seemed to be made by naive cells. The suppressive function of proliferating Tregs from siplizumab cultures was not functionally confirmed.

Sorted unstimulated T cells and proliferating T cells recovered from mixed lymphocyte reactions underwent TCRbeta CDR3 sequencing. Fresh whole blood from roughly ten HLA-typed healthy donors was used to isolate PBMCs. The sequence came from a human donor in good health. The chain is assembled from TRBV6-6 and TRBJ2-1; TRBD2 is possibly the D segment (6 matching bases). The material sequenced was CD4+ T cells sorted from blood. The bases read TGTGCCAGCAGTTACGCTAGCGTGCGTGAGCAGTTCTTC. It specifies CASSYASVREQFF.